These 5 T cell receptor beta chains came from one sample sequenced in a study of T cell responses to AZD1222 COVID-19 vaccine. Assay: immunoSEQ multiplex PCR; the TCRdb copy retains only in-frame clones and omits some. Of tens of thousands of clones in the sample, less than 85% were seen once. This material consisted of peripheral blood, taken on day 0 of AZD1222 vaccination. These receptors were taken from an adult in good health.

The chain joins TRBV11-2 to TRBJ1-4; tentatively, D is TRBD1 (5 bases). Deletions cut 7 bases from V and 5 bases from J, with 20 bases between. Germline CDR1 reads SGHAT; CDR2 reads FQNNGV. The CDR3 runs to 16 residues. The CDR3 protein is CASTPNPQGVNEKLFF. The DNA for the CDR3 is TGTGCCAGCACCCCTAATCCGCAGGGAGTAAATGAAAAACTGTTTTTT.

The CDR3 coding sequence is TGCGCCAGCAGCCAAGTAGACAGGATGTACGAGCAGTACTTC. It yields the protein CASSQVDRMYEQYF. The rearrangement uses TRBV4-1 and TRBJ2-7; possibly TRBD1 for D (6 bases). The CDR3 runs 14 residues. Germline V lookup: CDR1 MGHRA, CDR2 YSYEKL. Trimming removed 1 base at V and 4 bases at J, with 11 bases between.

The chain has TRBV9 and TRBJ1-4; TRBD1 aligns across 7 bases. This CDR3 contains 15 residues. Germline lookup yields CDR1 SGDLS and CDR2 YYNGEE. V lost 0 bases and J lost 6; bases outside the gene matches: 5. CDR3 nucleotide sequence: TGTGCCAGCAGCGTAGGTGACAGGGTTTATGAAAAACTGTTTTTT. Translating gives CASSVGDRVYEKLFF.

This chain joins TRBV29-1 and TRBJ2-5; 14 nucleotides agree with TRBD2. V trimming: 8 bases; J trimming: 3 bases; junction bases outside the gene matches: 2. There are 13 residues in the CDR3. The germline V gene encodes CDR1 SQVTM and CDR2 ANQGSEA. The CDR3 here is CSMGLAGEETQYF. DNA for the CDR3: TGCAGCATGGGACTAGCGGGAGAAGAGACCCAGTACTTC. The full variable domain, with the rest looked up from reference TRBV29-1 and TRBJ2-5, is SAVISQKPSRDICQRGTSLTIQCQVDSQVTMMFWYRQQPGQSLTLIATANQGSEATYESGFVIDKFPISRPNLTFSTLTVSNMSPEDSSIYLCSMGLAGEETQYFGPGTRLLVL.

This clone was seen a handful of times. This chain uses TRBV5-1 with TRBJ2-2, with 7 positions matching TRBD1. The CDR3 covers 18 residues. Losses at the gene ends were 2 bases for V and 0 bases for J; bases not matched to a gene: 10. Germline lookup yields CDR1 SGHRS and CDR2 YFSETQ. Here the CDR3 reads CASSFGLRQGTNTGELFF. CDR3 sequence (DNA): TGCGCCAGCAGCTTCGGGCTTAGACAGGGCACGAACACCGGGGAGCTGTTTTTT.